This section outlines one T cell receptor beta chain sequence together with its context. Its antigen is unidentified. These data are taken from a study of blood T cells in healthy people across ages. Study results and limitations: Older age went with lower TCR beta diversity per million T cells, in a roughly linear way.

Roughly 10 milliliters was the volume of peripheral blood drawn from each donor. The germline V gene encodes CDR1 SQVTM and CDR2 ANQGSEA. The CDR3 is made up of 11 amino acids. PCR was performed a second time for roughly 7 to 11 cycles using a sample-barcoded 5' primer and a J-beta primer mix. TCRdb processed the 5' RACE reads anew with MiXCR; each CDR3 protein has one entry. The sample lists some 930,000 distinct CDR3 sequences; about 27% were seen once. This same sample was also part of a study on T cells of mothers and their children. That source reports: Once extracted, all RNA went into cDNA synthesis at about 1.5 ug per 15 ul. It was found that thymic selection shapes TCR recombination output similarly in related and unrelated pairs.

This clonotype was sampled from a woman in her thirties or forties in good health. The sequenced material came from blood. This rearrangement joins TRBV29-1 to TRBJ2-5, with D perhaps TRBD1 or TRBD2 (5 bases each). Near its end, the DNA agrees better with TRBJ2-7, so the J call may be wrong. CDR3 sequence: CSVRDLYEQYF. The CDR3 coding sequence is TGCAGCGTGAGGGACCTTTACGAGCAGTACTTC.